This TCR beta chain emerged from a study of brain T cells in children with intractable seizures. Whole-study results and caveats: Only CDR3 sequence similarity suggested viral specificity, without known HCMV serostatus. Absence of clones before surgery may stem from lower sequencing depth.

Only in-frame clones appear in the TCRdb table, and some are missing; sequencing was by immunoSEQ multiplex PCR. The sample carries 340,000 or so clones, roughly 93% recorded once. Time point denoted: blood from clinic visit 5 months post-surgery; TSC patient then seizure free. With regard to this clone: Antigen specificity is unknown. The sample carries other DNA sequences with the same CDR3.

This CDR3 region has 13 residues. V was trimmed by 3 bases and J by 1 base, leaving 6 bases between them. Specimen: peripheral blood, collected 4 to 5 months after surgery. The gene calls are TRBV12-3 or TRBV12-4 and TRBJ1-1; D remains unclear. The clonotype originates from a boy less than two years old with tuberous sclerosis and intractable seizures. CDR3 sequence: CASSLGRNTEAFF. CDR3 nucleotides: TGTGCCAGCAGTTTGGGGAGGAACACTGAAGCTTTCTTT.